The rows below give T cell receptor beta chains drawn from one sample of a study of CD8 T cells in Susac syndrome. Each CDR3 protein is one row after TCRdb ran MiXCR on the immunoSEQ multiplex PCR reads. In the table there are some 160,000 distinct CDR3 sequences, 85% to 95% of which are singletons. The sample consisted of CD4+ T cells from PBMCs. The receptors here all came from a human donor with Susac syndrome. The CDR3 runs from the conserved cysteine through the conserved F or W. The D gene is left open where the match is weak. Clone size, where shown, is once, few, many, or a class for clones that have expanded.

d_gene: TRBD1; abundance: .; v_gene: TRBV20-1; j_gene: TRBJ2-3; CDR3nt: TGCAGTGCAAGGACAGGGGGAAGATTTGGTAGCACAGATACGCAGTATTTT; CDR3aa: CSARTGGRFGSTDTQYF
d_gene: .; abundance: .; v_gene: TRBV28; j_gene: TRBJ1-2; CDR3nt: TGTGCCAGCAGAGGAAGGGGGGCGCAAGGACGCTATGGCTACACCTTC; CDR3aa: CASRGRGAQGRYGYTF
d_gene: .; abundance: .; v_gene: TRBV3-1; j_gene: TRBJ1-2; CDR3nt: TGTGCCAGCAGCCCACCTGGAGCTGGGTATGGCTACACCTTC; CDR3aa: CASSPPGAGYGYTF
d_gene: .; abundance: .; v_gene: TRBV7-9; j_gene: TRBJ1-4; CDR3nt: TGTGCCAGCAGCTCCGAGAGGGTTTTTCGCGAAAAACTGTTTTTT; CDR3aa: CASSSERVFREKLFF
d_gene: .; abundance: .; v_gene: TRBV5-1; j_gene: TRBJ2-2; CDR3nt: TGCGCCAGCAGCTCGGTGTCAGGTCGCACCGGGGAGCTGTTTTTT; CDR3aa: CASSSVSGRTGELFF
d_gene: .; abundance: .; v_gene: TRBV6-5; j_gene: TRBJ1-1; CDR3nt: TGTGCCAGCAGCACCGGGACAGAAGCTTTCTTT; CDR3aa: CASSTGTEAFF
d_gene: .; abundance: .; v_gene: TRBV9; j_gene: TRBJ2-3; CDR3nt: TGTGCCAGCAGCGTAGATGGGGCGTTCGTGACAGATACGCAGTATTTT; CDR3aa: CASSVDGAFVTDTQYF
d_gene: TRBD1; abundance: .; v_gene: TRBV3-1; j_gene: TRBJ2-1; CDR3nt: TGTGCCAGCAGCCAAGATTGGGACAGTTTCTACAATGAGCAGTTCTTC; CDR3aa: CASSQDWDSFYNEQFF
d_gene: .; abundance: .; v_gene: TRBV4-3; j_gene: TRBJ1-4; CDR3nt: TGCGCCAGCAGCCAAGGGTCGGGGGTGGTGCCTAATGAAAAACTGTTTTTT; CDR3aa: CASSQGSGVVPNEKLFF
d_gene: .; abundance: .; v_gene: TRBV6-2/TRBV6-3; j_gene: TRBJ2-1; CDR3nt: TGTGCCAGCAGCATCGACACCGCGACCTACAATGAGCAGTTCTTC; CDR3aa: CASSIDTATYNEQFF
d_gene: TRBD2; abundance: .; v_gene: TRBV7-9; j_gene: TRBJ2-1; CDR3nt: TGTGCCAGCAGCTTACGGGGGGGGGATTATAATGAGCAGTTCTTC; CDR3aa: CASSLRGGDYNEQFF
d_gene: TRBD1; abundance: once; v_gene: TRBV29-1; j_gene: TRBJ2-7; CDR3nt: TGCAGCGTACAGGGGGACTACGAGCAGTACTTC; CDR3aa: CSVQGDYEQYF
d_gene: .; abundance: .; v_gene: TRBV13; j_gene: TRBJ2-7; CDR3nt: TGTGCCAGCAGCCCCGACGGGGCTCCCGAGCAGTACTTC; CDR3aa: CASSPDGAPEQYF
d_gene: .; abundance: .; v_gene: TRBV6-2/TRBV6-3; j_gene: TRBJ2-3; CDR3nt: TGTGCCAGCAGTTACTGGGCAGATACGCAGTATTTT; CDR3aa: CASSYWADTQYF
d_gene: TRBD1; abundance: .; v_gene: TRBV7-6; j_gene: TRBJ1-6; CDR3nt: TGTGCCAGCAGCCCACAGGGGAATTCACCCCTCCACTTT; CDR3aa: CASSPQGNSPLHF
d_gene: .; abundance: .; v_gene: TRBV6-1; j_gene: TRBJ2-3; CDR3nt: TGTGCCAGCCGGGACATCGGAAGGGATACGCAGTATTTT; CDR3aa: CASRDIGRDTQYF
d_gene: .; abundance: once; v_gene: TRBV20-1; j_gene: TRBJ2-5; CDR3nt: TGCAGTGCTGGCCTTCCCGAAAGGGGACAAGAGACCCAGTACTTC; CDR3aa: CSAGLPERGQETQYF
d_gene: TRBD1; abundance: few; v_gene: TRBV6-5; j_gene: TRBJ1-2; CDR3nt: TGTGCCAGCAGTTACCTGACAGGGGCTCTCGCCTTC; CDR3aa: CASSYLTGALAF
d_gene: .; abundance: .; v_gene: TRBV9; j_gene: TRBJ2-3; CDR3nt: TGTGCCAGCAGCGCTAGAAAGGAGGGGGGGGACACAGATACGCAGTATTTT; CDR3aa: CASSARKEGGDTDTQYF
d_gene: .; abundance: .; v_gene: TRBV12-3/TRBV12-4; j_gene: TRBJ1-5; CDR3nt: TGTGCCAGCAGTTTATCGGGAGGGCAGCCCCAGCATTTT; CDR3aa: CASSLSGGQPQHF
d_gene: TRBD2; abundance: .; v_gene: TRBV7-9; j_gene: TRBJ2-1; CDR3nt: TGTGCCAGCAGCACCACAAGAGCGGGGGGGACTTACAATGAGCAGTTCTTC; CDR3aa: CASSTTRAGGTYNEQFF
d_gene: TRBD1; abundance: .; v_gene: TRBV2; j_gene: TRBJ2-5; CDR3nt: TGTGCCAGCAGTGAATCCGGGACAGGAGCGAGAGAGACCCAGTACTTC; CDR3aa: CASSESGTGARETQYF
d_gene: .; abundance: .; v_gene: TRBV29-1; j_gene: TRBJ2-7; CDR3nt: TGCAGCGTTGAAAGGGACAACACCGAGCAGTACTTC; CDR3aa: CSVERDNTEQYF
d_gene: .; abundance: .; v_gene: TRBV25-1; j_gene: TRBJ2-7; CDR3nt: TGTGCCAGCAAAGGCGCAGGCACCTACGAGCAGTACTTC; CDR3aa: CASKGAGTYEQYF
d_gene: .; abundance: .; v_gene: TRBV7-6; j_gene: TRBJ1-2; CDR3nt: TGTGCCAGCAGCCCCGGAGGGGGGCGAGGTGGCTACACCTTC; CDR3aa: CASSPGGGRGGYTF
d_gene: TRBD2; abundance: .; v_gene: TRBV20-1; j_gene: TRBJ2-3; CDR3nt: TGCAGTGCTAGAGATTCCGGCGGGGGATACCTTAATACGCAGTATTTT; CDR3aa: CSARDSGGGYLNTQYF
d_gene: .; abundance: .; v_gene: TRBV20-1; j_gene: TRBJ2-2; CDR3nt: TGCAGTGCTAGTCCCGGGGGGAACACCGGGGAGCTGTTTTTT; CDR3aa: CSASPGGNTGELFF
d_gene: .; abundance: .; v_gene: TRBV29-1; j_gene: TRBJ1-1; CDR3nt: TGCAGCGTCCAGGGACGGGTGAACACTGAAGCTTTCTTT; CDR3aa: CSVQGRVNTEAFF
d_gene: .; abundance: .; v_gene: TRBV29-1; j_gene: TRBJ1-1; CDR3nt: TGCAGCGCCTCGAGGAGGGAGGACACTGAAGCTTTCTTT; CDR3aa: CSASRREDTEAFF
d_gene: TRBD2; abundance: once; v_gene: TRBV7-8; j_gene: TRBJ2-1; CDR3nt: TGTGCCAGCAGCTTAGCCGCAACTTTAGCGGGGAATGAGCAGTTCTTC; CDR3aa: CASSLAATLAGNEQFF
d_gene: TRBD1; abundance: .; v_gene: TRBV7-6; j_gene: TRBJ1-6; CDR3nt: TGTGCCAGCAGCCCTGGGACAGGCGGACTCAGGAGAACCCTCCACTTT; CDR3aa: CASSPGTGGLRRTLHF
d_gene: .; abundance: .; v_gene: TRBV7-8; j_gene: TRBJ1-2; CDR3nt: TGTGCCAGCAGCCTCGGACAGTTGATTAACTATGGCTACACCTTC; CDR3aa: CASSLGQLINYGYTF
d_gene: .; abundance: .; v_gene: TRBV20-1; j_gene: TRBJ2-5; CDR3nt: TGCAGTGCTAGAGCCCCTTTGACAGTCCAAGAGACCCAGTACTTC; CDR3aa: CSARAPLTVQETQYF
d_gene: TRBD1; abundance: once; v_gene: TRBV3-1; j_gene: TRBJ1-1; CDR3nt: TGTGCCAGCAGCCAAGGGGACAGGGGTCTTGAAGCTTTCTTT; CDR3aa: CASSQGDRGLEAFF
d_gene: .; abundance: once; v_gene: TRBV20-1; j_gene: TRBJ2-3; CDR3nt: TGCAGTGCTAGCGACTACTCCACAGATACGCAGTATTTT; CDR3aa: CSASDYSTDTQYF
d_gene: .; abundance: once; v_gene: TRBV7-9; j_gene: TRBJ1-2; CDR3nt: TGTGCCAGCAGCTTAGCGGACAGATCGGGTGGCTACACCTTC; CDR3aa: CASSLADRSGGYTF
d_gene: TRBD1; abundance: once; v_gene: TRBV3-1; j_gene: TRBJ2-3; CDR3nt: TGTGCCAGCAGCCAACTGGGACAGGGCTTGGATACGCAGTATTTT; CDR3aa: CASSQLGQGLDTQYF
d_gene: TRBD1; abundance: .; v_gene: TRBV20-1; j_gene: TRBJ1-5; CDR3nt: TGCAGTGCTAAGAGACAGGGTGAACGTCAGCCCCAGCATTTT; CDR3aa: CSAKRQGERQPQHF
d_gene: .; abundance: .; v_gene: TRBV11-2; j_gene: TRBJ1-1; CDR3nt: TGTGCCAGCAGCTTAATCCTCGCGGCGGGAACTGAAGCTTTCTTT; CDR3aa: CASSLILAAGTEAFF
d_gene: .; abundance: .; v_gene: TRBV20-1; j_gene: TRBJ1-1; CDR3nt: TGCAGTGCTAGGTCCGGGGGAGATACTGAAGCTTTCTTT; CDR3aa: CSARSGGDTEAFF
d_gene: .; abundance: .; v_gene: TRBV12-3/TRBV12-4; j_gene: TRBJ1-5; CDR3nt: TGTGCCAGCCGTGGACAAGACTATCAGCCCCAGCATTTT; CDR3aa: CASRGQDYQPQHF
d_gene: TRBD2; abundance: once; v_gene: TRBV9; j_gene: TRBJ2-1; CDR3nt: TGTGCCAGCAATCGGGGGGGCCGGTCCTACAATGAGCAGTTCTTC; CDR3aa: CASNRGGRSYNEQFF
d_gene: .; abundance: once; v_gene: TRBV2; j_gene: TRBJ2-2; CDR3nt: TGTGCCAGCTCAAATGGGCTTGCCGGGGAGCTGTTTTTT; CDR3aa: CASSNGLAGELFF
d_gene: TRBD2; abundance: .; v_gene: TRBV20-1; j_gene: TRBJ2-1; CDR3nt: TGCAGTGCTAGAAGAGGACTAGCGAGGAATGAGCAGTTCTTC; CDR3aa: CSARRGLARNEQFF
d_gene: .; abundance: .; v_gene: TRBV11-2; j_gene: TRBJ2-3; CDR3nt: TGTGCCAGCAACTACGGCCAAACTACTAGCACAGATACGCAGTATTTT; CDR3aa: CASNYGQTTSTDTQYF
d_gene: .; abundance: .; v_gene: TRBV18; j_gene: TRBJ2-1; CDR3nt: TGTGCCAGCTCGCCGGGGAATAACAATGAGCAGTTCTTC; CDR3aa: CASSPGNNNEQFF
d_gene: .; abundance: once; v_gene: TRBV27; j_gene: TRBJ1-2; CDR3nt: TGTGCCAGCAGCCCTTGGGCCCGCGGGTCGCATGGCTACACCTTC; CDR3aa: CASSPWARGSHGYTF
d_gene: TRBD2; abundance: .; v_gene: TRBV20-1; j_gene: TRBJ2-7; CDR3nt: TGCAGTGCTAGAGATGGGAGCGGGGGCTACGAGCAGTACTTC; CDR3aa: CSARDGSGGYEQYF